This TCR beta chain was obtained from a study of T cell repertoires in cytomegalovirus infection. Germline V lookup: CDR1 SGHVS, CDR2 FQNEAQ. Trimming left V 5 bases short and J 2 bases short, with 13 bases between. The CDR3 runs 15 residues. TCRdb itself ran the reads through MiXCR, one entry per CDR3 protein. In the table there are approximately 500,000 distinct CDR3 sequences, about 10% of which are singletons. This clonotype was recorded at least ten times. Sequencing was carried out using PBMCs. The sequence came from a human donor in good health (CMV status not recorded). Some clones in this sample may be carry-over from other donors' samples. The chain has TRBV7-8 and TRBJ1-5, with D possibly TRBD1 on 5 matching bases. CDR3 loop: CASSEAPQGNQPQHF. In DNA form, the CDR3 reads TGTGCCAGCAGCGAAGCCCCACAGGGCAATCAGCCCCAGCATTTT.